The sequence of this TCR beta chain was determined in a study of technical replicates of blood from a handful of donors. Trimming removed 3 bases from V and 0 bases from J; junction bases left unmatched: 14. CDR3 length: 19 amino acids. CDR1 is LNHNV, CDR2 YYDKDF, per germline (reference sequence). Assay used: immunoSEQ multiplex PCR; TCRdb lists only in-frame clones, some missing. The sample lists tens of thousands of clones; about 92% were seen once. This clonotype originated in a human donor in good health. Material: T cells isolated from PBMCs. This chain connects TRBV15 to TRBJ2-3; 8 nucleotides line up with TRBD2. The CDR3 nucleotides are TGTGCCACCAGCAGGGTTCGTATGACTAGCGACCCTAGCACAGATACGCAGTATTTT. This codes for CATSRVRMTSDPSTDTQYF.